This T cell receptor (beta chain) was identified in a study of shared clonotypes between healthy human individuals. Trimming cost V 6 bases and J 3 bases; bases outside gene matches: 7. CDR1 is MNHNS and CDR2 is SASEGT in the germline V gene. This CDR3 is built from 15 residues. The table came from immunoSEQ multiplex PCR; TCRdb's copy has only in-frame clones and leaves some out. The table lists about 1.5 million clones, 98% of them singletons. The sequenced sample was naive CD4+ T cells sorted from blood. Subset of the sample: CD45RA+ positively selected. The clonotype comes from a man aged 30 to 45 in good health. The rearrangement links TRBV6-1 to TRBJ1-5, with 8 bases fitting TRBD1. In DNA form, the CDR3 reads TGTGCCAGCAGGGGACAGGCGGGACCCAATCAGCCCCAGCATTTT. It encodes CASRGQAGPNQPQHF.